The clone carrying this TCR beta chain rates as medium-sized (0.01 to 0.1%). Its antigen is not identified. MiXCR, applied by TCRdb to the reads, yields one record per CDR3 protein. This sample has a few thousand distinct CDR3 sequences, with roughly 15% found just once. This record comes from a study of liver allograft versus peripheral blood T cells. Study-wide context: Comparative analysis was performed on T cell receptor repertoires from transplanted livers and from recipients' peripheral blood. Study-wide points: Repertoires of T cell receptors that resided inside liver allografts reportedly differed from those in peripheral blood.

Losses at the gene ends were 10 bases for V and 6 bases for J; bases not matched to a gene: 8. The CDR3 is 14 amino acids. Germline CDR1 is MNHNS and CDR2 is SASEGT. The sequence was obtained from a human patient who had a liver transplant. Some T cells may originate from the graft donor. The chain employs TRBV6-1 and TRBJ2-2; TRBD2 matches 10 bases. In DNA, the CDR3 is TGTGCCACCAACGGGCTAGCGGGAGCCGGGGAGCTGTTTTTT. It is translated as CATNGLAGAGELFF.